This is a list of T cell receptor beta chains from one sample in a study of blood T cell repertoires in COVID-19. Produced via immunoSEQ multiplex PCR; TCRdb's table is partial and in-frame only. Of hundreds of thousands of clones listed, around 87% were seen once; the top ten hold 1.5% to 2%. Input material: PBMCs or T cells enriched from blood (not recorded which). These receptors all stem from a man aged 35 to 55 in a cohort exposed to, infected with or recovered from COVID-19 (not recorded which). Each CDR3 is given without its conserved first and last residue.

v_call,cdr3_aa
TRBV4-1,ASSQAGTASSYT
TRBV7-8,ASSPQAGRGNTEAF
TRBV5-4,ASSVGTGSYEQY
TRBV2,ASSPRLAGGTYEQY
TRBV9,ASSERVVNTGELF
TRBV19,ASTTSGSFTGELF
TRBV7-3,ASSDRGQFTDTQY
TRBV5-5,ASSNRQGATGNTEAF
TRBV11-2,ASSLFGAGGRIADRAAF
TRBV7-6,ASSFRTSGALYNEQF
TRBV7-6,ASSPRTSGRVISYNEQF
TRBV28,ASKRYGRQGV
TRBV19,ASTRVLGYNQPQH